This is a list of T cell receptor beta chains from one sample in a study of blood T cell repertoires in COVID-19. Using immunoSEQ multiplex PCR, the repertoire was profiled, and TCRdb retains in-frame clones only, with some absent. This table holds approximately 150,000 clones, around 86% found once. Sample: peripheral blood. These receptor sequences come from a man in his 70s with acute or convalescent COVID-19. Each CDR3 is given with its conserved first and last residue. D genes are given only for firm matches. Expanded clones get a size class; other rows say once, few or many, or leave the size out.

size: once
V: TRBV5-6
J: TRBJ2-1
D: -
CDR3: CASSLSQRRRNEQFF
DNA: TGTGCCAGCAGCTTGTCACAAAGGAGGAGGAATGAGCAGTTCTTC

size: -
V: TRBV4-3
J: TRBJ2-7
D: TRBD2
CDR3: CASSKILGGSYEQYF
DNA: TGCGCCAGCAGCAAAATTCTGGGGGGGTCCTACGAGCAGTACTTC

size: -
V: TRBV6-2/TRBV6-3
J: TRBJ1-1
D: TRBD1
CDR3: CASSYQGASDTEAFF
DNA: TGTGCCAGCAGTTATCAGGGGGCGTCGGACACTGAAGCTTTCTTT

size: -
V: TRBV28
J: TRBJ2-1
D: TRBD2
CDR3: CASSRGGSGYNEQFF
DNA: TGTGCCAGCAGCCGCGGCGGGAGCGGTTACAATGAGCAGTTCTTC

size: -
V: TRBV21-1
J: TRBJ1-4
D: -
CDR3: CASTQRGGWANEKLFF
DNA: TGTGCCAGCACCCAACGGGGGGGGTGGGCTAATGAAAAACTGTTTTTT

size: -
V: TRBV3-1/TRBV3-2
J: TRBJ1-4
D: TRBD1
CDR3: CASSQTGVNEKLFF
DNA: TGTGCCAGCAGCCAGACAGGGGTTAATGAAAAACTGTTTTTT

size: -
V: TRBV29-1
J: TRBJ2-1
D: -
CDR3: CSVERQGLYNEQFF
DNA: TGCAGCGTTGAGAGGCAGGGACTTTACAATGAGCAGTTCTTC

size: -
V: TRBV28
J: TRBJ2-3
D: TRBD2
CDR3: CASRLTSGRPWEDTQYF
DNA: TGTGCCAGCAGACTCACTAGCGGGAGGCCCTGGGAAGATACGCAGTATTTT

size: once
V: TRBV28
J: TRBJ2-5
D: -
CDR3: CASSLGVRGKETQYF
DNA: TGTGCCAGCAGTTTAGGGGTAAGAGGGAAAGAGACCCAGTACTTC

size: few
V: TRBV27
J: TRBJ1-4
D: -
CDR3: CASSLLYATNEKLFF
DNA: TGTGCCAGCAGTTTGTTGTATGCAACTAATGAAAAACTGTTTTTT

size: -
V: TRBV6-5
J: TRBJ2-7
D: -
CDR3: CASSYNRAYEQYF
DNA: TGTGCCAGCAGTTACAACAGGGCCTACGAGCAGTACTTC

size: -
V: TRBV29-1
J: TRBJ2-3
D: TRBD1
CDR3: CSVSGTGLADTQYF
DNA: TGCAGCGTCTCCGGGACAGGGTTGGCAGATACGCAGTATTTT

size: -
V: TRBV7-2
J: TRBJ2-1
D: -
CDR3: CASGRERYNEQFF
DNA: TGTGCCAGCGGCAGGGAACGGTACAATGAGCAGTTCTTC

size: -
V: TRBV27
J: TRBJ2-3
D: -
CDR3: CASSLSWGVGDTQYF
DNA: TGTGCCAGCAGTTTATCTTGGGGGGTCGGAGATACGCAGTATTTT

size: -
V: TRBV29-1
J: TRBJ1-3
D: TRBD1
CDR3: CSVGDRALGSGNTIYF
DNA: TGCAGCGTAGGAGACAGGGCGCTTGGCTCTGGAAACACCATATATTTT

size: -
V: TRBV5-1
J: TRBJ2-7
D: TRBD1
CDR3: CASSFGDRWLTYEQYF
DNA: TGCGCCAGCAGCTTCGGGGACAGGTGGTTAACCTACGAGCAGTACTTC

size: -
V: TRBV11-2
J: TRBJ1-1
D: -
CDR3: CASSLDRTPNTEAFF
DNA: TGTGCCAGCAGCTTAGATCGAACACCTAACACTGAAGCTTTCTTT

size: -
V: TRBV7-9
J: TRBJ1-1
D: -
CDR3: CASSLGHAGTEAFF
DNA: TGTGCCAGCAGCTTAGGACATGCCGGCACTGAAGCTTTCTTT

size: once
V: TRBV6-2/TRBV6-3
J: TRBJ2-1
D: -
CDR3: CASSLLGPSGREQFF
DNA: TGTGCCAGCAGTTTATTGGGTCCCAGCGGGCGGGAGCAGTTCTTC

size: -
V: TRBV12-3/TRBV12-4
J: TRBJ2-7
D: -
CDR3: CASSLAATYEQYF
DNA: TGTGCCAGCAGTTTAGCAGCGACCTACGAGCAGTACTTC

size: -
V: TRBV5-1
J: TRBJ2-3
D: -
CDR3: CASSLFSGRTDTQYF
DNA: TGCGCCAGCAGCTTGTTCAGCGGTCGCACAGATACGCAGTATTTT

size: -
V: TRBV27
J: TRBJ1-6
D: TRBD1
CDR3: CASKVEGQARNSPLHF
DNA: TGTGCCAGCAAAGTGGAGGGACAGGCCCGAAATTCACCCCTCCACTTT

size: -
V: TRBV13
J: TRBJ2-1
D: TRBD2
CDR3: CASSLYSRASGRASLGVQFF
DNA: TGTGCCAGCAGCTTATACTCTAGGGCTAGCGGGAGGGCCTCTCTAGGTGTGCAGTTCTTC

size: -
V: TRBV18
J: TRBJ2-7
D: TRBD1
CDR3: CASSRQGGSYEQYF
DNA: TGTGCCAGCTCACGACAGGGTGGATCCTACGAGCAGTACTTC

size: -
V: TRBV6-2/TRBV6-3
J: TRBJ2-1
D: TRBD1
CDR3: CASSLTGGEYNEQFF
DNA: TGTGCCAGCAGCCTTACAGGGGGCGAGTACAATGAGCAGTTCTTC

size: -
V: TRBV27
J: TRBJ2-5
D: TRBD2
CDR3: CASKGGGYQETQYF
DNA: TGTGCCAGCAAGGGCGGGGGGTACCAAGAGACCCAGTACTTC

size: few
V: TRBV3-1/TRBV3-2
J: TRBJ2-3
D: TRBD2
CDR3: CASSPRTSGYTQYF
DNA: TGTGCCAGCAGCCCGCGGACTAGCGGGTATACGCAGTATTTT

size: -
V: TRBV5-1
J: TRBJ1-4
D: -
CDR3: CASSFSGRDVNEKLFF
DNA: TGCGCCAGCAGCTTCTCAGGGAGGGACGTTAATGAAAAACTGTTTTTT

size: few
V: TRBV7-3
J: TRBJ1-1
D: TRBD1
CDR3: CASSPNTGGETEAFF
DNA: TGTGCCAGCAGCCCAAACACAGGGGGGGAAACTGAAGCTTTCTTT

size: -
V: TRBV7-2
J: TRBJ1-4
D: -
CDR3: CASSSAGRRDEKLFF
DNA: TGTGCCAGCAGCTCGGCCGGGAGACGGGATGAAAAACTGTTTTTT

size: -
V: TRBV4-3
J: TRBJ2-7
D: -
CDR3: CASSQGGNVGQQYF
DNA: TGCGCCAGCAGCCAAGGAGGGAATGTTGGGCAGCAGTACTTC

size: -
V: TRBV7-8
J: TRBJ2-1
D: -
CDR3: CASSRLYNEQFF
DNA: TGTGCCAGCAGCCGACTTTACAATGAGCAGTTCTTC

size: -
V: TRBV2
J: TRBJ2-7
D: TRBD2
CDR3: CASSAGLAGPVLEQYF
DNA: TGTGCCAGCAGTGCTGGACTAGCGGGGCCGGTGCTCGAGCAGTACTTC

size: -
V: TRBV6-2/TRBV6-3
J: TRBJ2-7
D: TRBD2
CDR3: CASSYSLGGGTYEQYF
DNA: TGTGCCAGCAGTTACTCGTTAGGCGGGGGGACCTACGAGCAGTACTTC

size: -
V: TRBV6-5
J: TRBJ2-3
D: -
CDR3: CASRQTRTSTDTQYF
DNA: TGTGCCAGCAGGCAGACAAGAACTAGCACAGATACGCAGTATTTT

size: -
V: TRBV18
J: TRBJ2-5
D: TRBD2
CDR3: CASSPTSGRETQYF
DNA: TGTGCCAGCTCACCTACTAGCGGGAGAGAGACCCAGTACTTC

size: -
V: TRBV2
J: TRBJ2-6
D: -
CDR3: CAGQGGGRPGANVLTF
DNA: TGTGCCGGCCAAGGGGGCGGGAGGCCTGGGGCCAACGTCCTGACTTTC

size: -
V: TRBV3-1/TRBV3-2
J: TRBJ1-5
D: -
CDR3: CASSQDRTQAGPQHF
DNA: TGTGCCAGCAGCCAAGATCGAACACAGGCCGGGCCCCAGCATTTT

size: few
V: TRBV3-1/TRBV3-2
J: TRBJ1-3
D: -
CDR3: CASSQGPGGNTIYF
DNA: TGTGCCAGCAGCCAAGGTCCAGGCGGAAACACCATATATTTT

size: -
V: TRBV29-1
J: TRBJ2-2
D: -
CDR3: CSVGENGELFF
DNA: TGCAGCGTTGGGGAGAACGGGGAGCTGTTTTTT

size: -
V: TRBV5-4
J: TRBJ2-7
D: TRBD2
CDR3: CASSPSGTPHEQYF
DNA: TGTGCCAGCAGCCCTAGCGGGACCCCCCACGAGCAGTACTTC

size: -
V: TRBV6-2/TRBV6-3
J: TRBJ1-2
D: TRBD1
CDR3: CASSQGAGGYTF
DNA: TGTGCCAGCAGCCAGGGGGCCGGGGGCTACACCTTC

size: -
V: TRBV28
J: TRBJ2-7
D: -
CDR3: CASSPPLVPYEQYF
DNA: TGTGCCAGCAGTCCCCCGCTAGTTCCCTACGAGCAGTACTTC

size: -
V: TRBV6-1
J: TRBJ1-2
D: -
CDR3: CASSEATTGPSGYTF
DNA: TGTGCCAGCAGTGAAGCTACCACAGGGCCATCCGGCTACACCTTC

size: -
V: TRBV14
J: TRBJ2-7
D: -
CDR3: CASSQGAELYEQYF
DNA: TGTGCCAGCAGCCAAGGAGCTGAACTCTACGAGCAGTACTTC

size: -
V: TRBV2
J: TRBJ2-4
D: -
CDR3: CASSALATIAKNIQYF
DNA: TGTGCCAGCAGTGCGCTAGCCACTATAGCCAAAAACATTCAGTACTTC

size: -
V: TRBV5-4
J: TRBJ1-1
D: TRBD1
CDR3: CASSSGQGALSTEAFF
DNA: TGTGCCAGCAGCTCCGGACAGGGGGCGCTTAGCACTGAAGCTTTCTTT

size: -
V: TRBV4-2
J: TRBJ2-7
D: -
CDR3: CASSQDSSGDYEQYF
DNA: TGTGCCAGCAGCCAAGATAGTTCAGGGGACTACGAGCAGTACTTC

size: -
V: TRBV5-6
J: TRBJ2-5
D: TRBD1
CDR3: CASSSRTGGFETQYF
DNA: TGTGCCAGCAGCTCCCGGACAGGGGGATTCGAGACCCAGTACTTC

size: -
V: TRBV20-1
J: TRBJ1-1
D: -
CDR3: CSASVNTEAFF
DNA: TGCAGTGCTTCAGTGAACACTGAAGCTTTCTTT

size: -
V: TRBV23-1
J: TRBJ2-3
D: TRBD2
CDR3: CASSQSRLAGGHADTQYF
DNA: TGCGCCAGCAGTCAATCGCGACTAGCGGGAGGGCATGCAGATACGCAGTATTTT

size: -
V: TRBV7-2
J: TRBJ1-5
D: -
CDR3: CASSLEGTGPNQPQHF
DNA: TGTGCCAGCAGCTTAGAGGGCACAGGGCCCAATCAGCCCCAGCATTTT

size: -
V: TRBV4-2
J: TRBJ2-2
D: TRBD2
CDR3: CASSQLIGGSLPGELFF
DNA: TGTGCCAGCAGCCAATTAATAGGCGGGAGCCTCCCCGGGGAGCTGTTTTTT

size: -
V: TRBV14
J: TRBJ2-7
D: TRBD1
CDR3: CASSQTGQGSYEQYF
DNA: TGTGCCAGCAGCCAAACGGGACAGGGATCCTACGAGCAGTACTTC

size: -
V: TRBV12-3/TRBV12-4
J: TRBJ1-1
D: -
CDR3: CASSFMAGTEAFF
DNA: TGTGCCAGCAGTTTCATGGCGGGCACTGAAGCTTTCTTT

size: -
V: TRBV4-2
J: TRBJ1-2
D: TRBD1
CDR3: CASSPEPGQVGGYTF
DNA: TGTGCCAGCAGCCCGGAACCGGGACAGGTGGGTGGCTACACCTTC

size: -
V: TRBV29-1
J: TRBJ1-2
D: TRBD1
CDR3: CSVGTGGDYGYTF
DNA: TGCAGCGTGGGGACAGGGGGTGACTATGGCTACACCTTC

size: -
V: TRBV7-9
J: TRBJ2-5
D: -
CDR3: CASSRPPGTGKETQYF
DNA: TGTGCCAGCAGTCGTCCTCCCGGGACTGGCAAAGAGACCCAGTACTTC

size: -
V: TRBV5-1
J: TRBJ1-5
D: -
CDR3: CASSLSANQPQHF
DNA: TGCGCCAGCAGCTTGAGCGCCAATCAGCCCCAGCATTTT